These 8 T cell receptor beta chains were all obtained from the same sample, sequenced in a study of cytomegalovirus exposure and HLA in healthy donors. The PCR had 60 Vbeta and 13 Jbeta primers. Clones were sequenced by immunoSEQ multiplex PCR, and TCRdb holds only the in-frame ones, with some missing. Counted here are some 57,000 clones, under 80% occurring once; the ten biggest clones make up less than 7%. The source material was PBMCs. The receptors come from a woman aged 25 to 39 in good health and CMV-seronegative.

This clone was recorded only once. This chain links TRBV30 with TRBJ2-2; 7 nucleotides line up with TRBD1. Per the germline V gene, CDR1 is GTSNPN and CDR2 is SVGIG (reference sequence). The V segment lost 5 bases and the J segment 6 bases; nucleotides outside the gene matches: 6. This CDR3 is 13 amino acids long. CDR3 sequence: CAWAVQGAGELFF. Written as DNA, the CDR3 is TGTGCCTGGGCCGTTCAGGGGGCCGGGGAGCTGTTTTTT.

With respect to this clone: Additional DNA sequences in this sample encode the identical CDR3. This chain links TRBV7-2 with TRBJ2-1; 10 bases are shared with TRBD2. The CDR3 spans 15 residues. Trimming cost V 6 bases and J 4 bases; bases outside gene matches: 6. The germline V gene encodes CDR1 SGHTA and CDR2 FQGNSA. The CDR3 nucleotides are TGTGCCAGCAGTGCGACTAGCGGGCCTTACAATGAGCAGTTCTTC. Protein: CASSATSGPYNEQFF. Combining the CDR3 with reference TRBV7-2 and TRBJ2-1 gives the whole variable domain GAGVSQSPSNKVTEKGKDVELRCDPISGHTALYWYRQSLGQGLEFLIYFQGNSAPDKSGLPSDRFSAERTGGSVSTLTIQRTQQEDSAVYLCASSATSGPYNEQFFGPGTRLTVL.

The chain employs TRBV10-3 and TRBJ1-5, with D uncertain. V was trimmed by 6 bases and J by 2 bases, leaving 14 bases between them. This CDR3 spans 15 amino acids. Per germline, CDR1 ENHRY and CDR2 SYGVKD. The CDR3 DNA follows: TGTGCCATCAGCCAAGCCCAGGAGGGCAATCAGCCCCAGCATTTT. Translating it yields CAISQAQEGNQPQHF.

The chain has TRBV5-1 and TRBJ2-7, with D possibly TRBD2 on 5 matching bases. CDR3 length equals 14 residues. With 4 bases removed from V and 6 bases from J, the gap between germline ends came to 17 bases. Germline CDR1 is SGHRS and CDR2 is YFSETQ. CDR3 bases: TGCGCCAGCAGCCTCTCGACCGGGGTCGGCGAGCAGTACTTC. This sequence encodes CASSLSTGVGEQYF.

The rearrangement links TRBV7-2 to TRBJ2-2; 15 nucleotides agree with TRBD2. The CDR3 loop spans 16 amino acids. V lost 5 bases and J lost 5; bases outside the gene matches: 3. Germline CDR1 SGHTA, CDR2 FQGNSA. The CDR3 loop is CASSHGTSGRTGELFF. The CDR3 DNA follows: TGTGCCAGCAGCCACGGGACTAGCGGGAGGACCGGGGAGCTGTTTTTT.

This clone has only one observation. The chain couples TRBV7-2 to TRBJ1-4, with 12 bases fitting TRBD1. CDR1 and CDR2 (germline): SGHTA, FQGNSA. This CDR3 spans 17 amino acids. The V gene end was trimmed by 1 base and the J gene end by 4 bases; junction bases not matched to a gene: 4. The DNA for the CDR3 is TGTGCCAGCAGCTTAGGGGGACAGGGGGCAAGTAATGAAAAACTGTTTTTT. Translating gives CASSLGGQGASNEKLFF.

The gene calls are TRBV7-9 and TRBJ2-1, with 10 nucleotides matching TRBD2. CDR1 is SEHNR and CDR2 is FQNEAQ in the germline V gene (reference sequence). CDR3 length: 18 residues. The V gene end was trimmed by 5 bases and the J gene end by 3 bases; junction bases not matched to a gene: 13. CDR3 residues: CASSPPRGWTSGYNEQFF. The CDR3 nucleotides are TGTGCCAGCAGCCCCCCCCGGGGGTGGACTAGCGGCTACAATGAGCAGTTCTTC. Full variable domain (outside the CDR3, taken from reference TRBV7-9 and TRBJ2-1): DTGVSQNPRHKITKRGQNVTFRCDPISEHNRLYWYRQTLGQGPEFLTYFQNEAQLEKSRLLSDRFSAERPKGSFSTLEIQRTEQGDSAMYLCASSPPRGWTSGYNEQFFGPGTRLTVL.

The chain recombines TRBV10-3 with TRBJ1-2; D ambiguous. Germline values: CDR1 ENHRY, CDR2 SYGVKD. The V end lost 0 bases, the J end lost 0 bases, and 8 bases lay between the germline ends. The CDR3 loop spans 15 amino acids. CDR3 region: CAISESARTNYGYTF. The CDR3 DNA reads as TGTGCCATCAGTGAGTCGGCCAGGACTAACTATGGCTACACCTTC.